The 14 T cell receptor beta chains reported below all come from one sample, sequenced in a study of T cells in Graves' hyperthyroidism and ophthalmopathy. RNA transcripts served as the template for amplifying TCR beta CDR3 regions. The HTBI primer set was used in a first-round RT-PCR of the TCR CDR3. TCRdb reprocessed the multiplex PCR reads via MiXCR and lists one record per CDR3 protein. This table holds over 250,000 distinct CDR3 sequences, 25% to 30% found once. Sequencing used blood. The receptors originated from a man in his forties with Graves' hyperthyroidism that later progressed to Graves' ophthalmopathy.

Only a few counts were recorded for this clonotype. This chain links TRBV28 with TRBJ2-5; 9 bases agree with TRBD2. After removal of 2 bases from V and 5 bases from J, the junction contained 6 bases not matched to a gene. The germline CDR1 and CDR2 sequences are MDHEN and SYDVKM. The CDR3 totals 15 residues. The CDR3 DNA follows: TGTGCCAGCAGTTTAGCGGGAGGGCCGTTGGAGACCCAGTACTTC. It translates to CASSLAGGPLETQYF.

The CDR3 DNA is TGCAGTGCTAGACAGGGAATTAATGAAAAACTGTTTTTT. Its translation: CSARQGINEKLFF. The chain uses TRBV20-1 and TRBJ1-4; the D gene is possibly TRBD1 (5 bases). The CDR3 sequence is 13 residues long. V lost 2 bases and J lost 4, with 8 bases in between. CDR1 is DFQATT, CDR2 SNEGSKA, per germline (reference sequence).

The J gene is TRBJ1-5, the V gene TRBV11-2; 9 nucleotides line up with TRBD1. The CDR3 runs to 14 residues. In germline, CDR1 is SGHAT, CDR2 FQNNGV. V gave up 5 bases and J gave up 5 bases; unmatched junction bases: 4. The CDR3 spells CASSRTGADQPQHF. The CDR3 nucleotides read TGTGCCAGCAGCCGGACAGGGGCGGATCAGCCCCAGCATTTT. Drawing the rest from reference TRBV11-2 and TRBJ1-5, the complete variable domain is EAGVAQSPRYKIIEKRQSVAFWCNPISGHATLYWYQQILGQGPKLLIQFQNNGVVDDSQLPKDRFSAERLKGVDSTLKIQPAKLEDSAVYLCASSRTGADQPQHFGDGTRLSIL.

V and J are TRBV27 and TRBJ1-1, with D perhaps TRBD1 (6 bases). This CDR3 contains 15 residues. The ends were cut back, 3 bases at V and 3 bases at J, with 14 bases in the middle. CDR1 is MNHEY, CDR2 SMNVEV, per germline (reference sequence). CDR3 DNA: TGTGCCAGCAGTTTTACAGGGTTGGGAGACACTGAAGCTTTCTTT. As protein: CASSFTGLGDTEAFF.

This clonotype was seen more than once but under ten times. The chain links TRBV7-9 to TRBJ2-5; no clear D gene. The V end was cut by 2 bases, the J end by 9 bases, with 10 bases between. The CDR3 consists of 12 residues. CDR1 and CDR2 (germline): SEHNR, FQNEAQ (reference sequence). In nucleotides, the CDR3 is TGTGCCAGCAGCTTAATACGAGGTGCCCAGTACTTC. Protein product: CASSLIRGAQYF.

The rearrangement uses TRBV28 and TRBJ2-5; the match to TRBD2 covers 10 bases. Trimming removed 9 bases from V and 3 bases from J; junction bases left unmatched: 13. The CDR3 extends over 16 amino acids. Per the germline V gene, CDR1 is MDHEN and CDR2 is SYDVKM. The CDR3 loop is CARSHSGRAFEETQYF. The CDR3 region has the DNA TGTGCCAGAAGTCACAGCGGGAGGGCCTTTGAAGAGACCCAGTACTTC.

This clonotype was recorded many times. The chain uses TRBV7-8 and TRBJ1-2, with D unresolved. The CDR3 extends over 13 amino acids. In germline, CDR1 is SGHVS, CDR2 FQNEAQ. The V end was cut by 4 bases, the J end by 4 bases, with 10 bases between. The CDR3 here is CASSSQEAYGYTF. DNA of the CDR3: TGTGCCAGCAGCTCTCAGGAGGCCTATGGCTACACCTTC.

This clonotype appeared many times. The rearrangement joins TRBV20-1 to TRBJ2-2; D is perhaps TRBD2 (5 bases). Trimming left V 5 bases short and J 6 bases short, with 19 bases between. This CDR3 region has 15 residues. Per germline, CDR1 DFQATT and CDR2 SNEGSKA (reference sequence). CDR3 sequence reads: CSARPPLASAGELFF. In nucleotides, the CDR3 is TGCAGTGCTCGTCCACCGCTAGCTTCCGCCGGGGAGCTGTTTTTT.

This clonotype was observed at least ten times. The J gene is TRBJ2-7, the V gene TRBV7-2, with 8 bases matching TRBD2. The CDR3 totals 15 residues. Germline trimming cut 1 base from V and 1 base from J; bases unmatched to any gene: 3. In germline, CDR1 is SGHTA, CDR2 FQGNSA. The CDR3: CASSLGLALSYEQYF. CDR3 DNA: TGTGCCAGCAGCTTAGGACTAGCGCTTTCCTACGAGCAGTACTTC.

The V gene is TRBV6-2 or TRBV6-3, the J gene TRBJ1-2, with 8 positions matching TRBD1. This CDR3 region has 13 residues. Germline CDR1 reads MNHEY; CDR2 reads SVGEGT. V was pared by 4 bases and J by 6 bases, with 4 bases of the junction left unmatched. The CDR3 DNA reads as TGTGCCAGCAGTTGGACAGGGATCAATGGCTACACCTTC. It specifies CASSWTGINGYTF.

This chain uses TRBV6-5 with TRBJ2-7; D is undetermined. The CDR3 totals 14 residues. Looked up from germline, CDR1 is MNHEY and CDR2 is SVGAGI. Trimming shortened V by 4 bases and J by 2 bases, and 12 bases separated the two germline ends. CDR3 nucleotides: TGTGCCAGCAGTTTGGAGACCTTCCCCTACGAGCAGTACTTC. Amino acids: CASSLETFPYEQYF.

This clonotype was detected many times. The gene calls are TRBV30 and TRBJ2-7; 7 positions agree with TRBD1. This CDR3 comprises 13 residues. Per germline, CDR1 GTSNPN and CDR2 SVGIG (reference sequence). V gave up 8 bases and J gave up 1 base; unmatched junction bases: 8. CDR3 sequence (DNA): TGTGCCGCCCACAGGGGACCTTCCTACGAGCAGTACTTC. Its translation: CAAHRGPSYEQYF.

This clonotype has a count of ten or more. V and J are TRBV5-1 and TRBJ1-5; 7 bases are a match to TRBD1. Trimming took 0 bases from V and 4 from J; bases not matched to a gene: 4. CDR1 and CDR2 from the germline V gene are SGHRS and YFSETQ. This CDR3 has 15 amino acids. CDR3 nucleotides: TGCGCCAGCAGCTTGGGGGGGACAGATAATCAGCCCCAGCATTTT. It codes for CASSLGGTDNQPQHF. The whole variable domain, filled in from reference TRBV5-1 and TRBJ1-5, reads KAGVTQTPRYLIKTRGQQVTLSCSPISGHRSVSWYQQTPGQGLQFLFEYFSETQRNKGNFPGRFSGRQFSNSRSEMNVSTLELGDSALYLCASSLGGTDNQPQHFGDGTRLSIL.

Ten or more counts support this clonotype. V is TRBV28 and J is TRBJ1-1; D is unresolved. The V and J ends lost 2 bases and 11 bases respectively, with 9 bases between them. Germline CDR1 reads MDHEN; CDR2 reads SYDVKM. This CDR3 has 11 residues. This chain's CDR3 is CASSLKLVAFF. CDR3 sequence (DNA): TGTGCCAGCAGTTTAAAGCTTGTGGCTTTCTTT. The whole variable domain, filled in from reference TRBV28 and TRBJ1-1, reads DVKVTQSSRYLVKRTGEKVFLECVQDMDHENMFWYRQDPGLGLRLIYFSYDVKMKEKGDIPEGYSVSREKKERFSLILESASTNQTSMYLCASSLKLVAFFGQGTRLTVV.